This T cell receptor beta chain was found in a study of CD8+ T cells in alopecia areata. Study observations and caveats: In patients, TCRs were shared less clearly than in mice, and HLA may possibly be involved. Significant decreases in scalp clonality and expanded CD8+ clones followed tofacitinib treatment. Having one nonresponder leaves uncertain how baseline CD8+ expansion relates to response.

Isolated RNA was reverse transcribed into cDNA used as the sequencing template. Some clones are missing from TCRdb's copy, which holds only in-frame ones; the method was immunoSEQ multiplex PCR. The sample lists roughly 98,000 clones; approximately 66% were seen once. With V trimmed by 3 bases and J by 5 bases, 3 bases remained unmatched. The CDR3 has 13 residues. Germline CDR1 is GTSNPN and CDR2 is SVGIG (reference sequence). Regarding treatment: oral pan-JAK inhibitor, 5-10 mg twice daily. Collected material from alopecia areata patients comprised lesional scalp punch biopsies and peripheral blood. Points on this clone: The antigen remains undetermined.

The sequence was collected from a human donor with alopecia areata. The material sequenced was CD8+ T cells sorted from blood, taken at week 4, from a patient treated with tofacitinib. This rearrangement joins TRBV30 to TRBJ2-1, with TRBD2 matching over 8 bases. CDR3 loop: CAWRAGGNNEQFF. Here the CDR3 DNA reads TGTGCCTGGAGGGCGGGAGGAAACAATGAGCAGTTCTTC.